Sequencing of this T cell receptor (beta chain) was carried out in a study of radiation and T cells in renal cell carcinoma. Overall study results and limits: No pretreatment tumor biopsies were available for baseline clonotypes. Top tumor clonotypes rose in blood 2 weeks post-radiation, then contracted.

Profiled with immunoSEQ multiplex PCR; TCRdb holds only in-frame clones, not every one. The data hold around 94,000 clones, with 85% observed a single time. Time point: blood 4 weeks post-SBRT, at nephrectomy. Described treatment: 15 Gy SBRT to primary tumor, nephrectomy 4 weeks later. Nephrectomy followed 15 Gy stereotactic body radiation by 4 weeks. The tumor was a clear cell renal cell carcinoma. As concerns this clone: Its antigen is unknown.

Germline V lookup: CDR1 SGHTA, CDR2 FQGNSA. Trimming cost V 5 bases and J 3 bases, with 6 bases left between them. This CDR3 is 12 amino acids long. This sequence was found in a man aged 50-59 years with renal cell carcinoma. The J gene is TRBJ2-3, the V gene TRBV7-2; D gene ambiguous. Sequencing used blood, obtained from a patient whose treatment included radiotherapy and nephrectomy. The CDR3 coding sequence is TGTGCCAGCAGCACTCGAACAGATACGCAGTATTTT. Translated, it gives CASSTRTDTQYF.